These 20 T cell receptor beta chains came from one sample sequenced in a study of beta chain features in type 1 diabetes (dated by TCRdb to about 2018). Library preparation employed the immunoSEQ multiplex PCR assay. The entire isolated RNA was reverse transcribed using the High Capacity cDNA Reverse Transcription Kit, and thus expressed TCRB transcripts were sequenced. In TCRdb, the immuneACCESS table is reduced to in-frame sequences with V and J assigned. These tables do not hold every clone; where another copy was compared, an unresolved V gene accounts for under half, and the others remain unexplained. The sample table shows 300,000 to 400,000 clones, and approximately 8.2% are seen once. 0.44% of the sample is taken by the ten largest. Sequenced sample: central memory CD4+ T cells from blood. The receptors come from a woman under 30 in good health.

CDR3: CASSGDRLSGNTIYF. As DNA, the CDR3 is TGTGCCAGCAGTGGGGACAGGCTCTCTGGAAACACCATATATTTT. The chain joins TRBV25-1 to TRBJ1-3; TRBD1 agrees at 8 bases. The CDR3 length is 15 residues. Losses at the gene ends were 4 bases for V and 0 bases for J; bases not matched to a gene: 2. Germline V gene lookup returns CDR1 MGHDK and CDR2 SYGVNS.

This clone was seen many times. The chain couples TRBV29-1 to TRBJ1-2, with D perhaps matching TRBD1 (5 bases). The CDR3 runs to 14 residues. Germline V gene sequence: CDR1 SQVTM, CDR2 ANQGSEA. V was pared by 6 bases and J by 8 bases, with 22 bases between. In nucleotides, the CDR3 is TGCAGCGTCCAGGGACCCGCGCCCCGCCCCGGCTACACCTTC. Amino acid sequence: CSVQGPAPRPGYTF.

There are a few counts of this clone. The chain uses TRBV7-2 and TRBJ2-7; D remains unclear. The CDR3 spans 13 residues. Germline V gene lookup returns CDR1 SGHTA and CDR2 FQGNSA. V was cut by 5 bases and J by 0 bases, with 8 bases left in between. The CDR3 DNA sequence: TGTGCCAGCAGCCCCACGAGCTCCTACGAGCAGTACTTC. The encoded protein is CASSPTSSYEQYF.

V usage is TRBV7-9 and J usage is TRBJ2-5; no firm D call. Trimming stripped 2 bases from V and 0 bases from J, with 13 bases between. The CDR3 sequence is 16 residues long. Per the germline V gene, CDR1 is SEHNR and CDR2 is FQNEAQ (reference sequence). The CDR3 reads CASSLYDSTYQETQYF. CDR3 DNA sequence: TGTGCCAGCAGCTTATACGACTCGACGTACCAAGAGACCCAGTACTTC.

This clone has more than one count but fewer than ten. This chain uses TRBV6-5 with TRBJ1-5; maybe TRBD1 (5 bases). V gave up 8 bases and J gave up 3 bases, with 11 bases separating them. This CDR3 has 13 residues. In germline, CDR1 is MNHEY, CDR2 SVGAGI. The CDR3: CASGGENNQPQHF. DNA of the CDR3: TGTGCCAGCGGAGGGGAAAACAATCAGCCCCAGCATTTT.

The chain uses TRBV5-4 and TRBJ2-3; no reliable D call. Germline assignment: CDR1 SGHNT and CDR2 YYREEE (reference sequence). This CDR3 region has 14 residues. Trimming removed 1 base from V and 4 bases from J, with 10 bases in between. CDR3 amino acids: CASSLTGSPDTQYF. CDR3 nucleotides: TGTGCCAGCAGCTTGACCGGGTCCCCAGATACGCAGTATTTT.

The chain uses TRBV7-8 and TRBJ2-3; D is undetermined. Germline CDR1 and CDR2: SGHVS and FQNEAQ. V lost 5 bases to trimming and J lost 4 bases, with 16 bases between them. CDR3 length: 15 amino acids. CDR3 coding DNA: TGTGCCAGCAGCCCGCGGACGGAGCGCGCAGATACGCAGTATTTT. Encoded protein: CASSPRTERADTQYF.

V and J are TRBV5-1 and TRBJ2-5; 7 bases agree with TRBD2. Germline values: CDR1 SGHRS, CDR2 YFSETQ. The V segment lost 4 bases and the J segment 13 bases; nucleotides outside the gene matches: 7. This CDR3 has 11 amino acids. The CDR3 spells CASSAPGGPYF. The CDR3 DNA follows: TGCGCCAGCAGCGCCCCGGGGGGACCGTACTTC.

The sample holds a few counts of this clone. This rearrangement joins TRBV21-1 to TRBJ1-4. TRBV21-1 is tagged as a pseudogene. The CDR3 loop spans 11 amino acids. CDR3 sequence reads: CASSTPVKLFF. Here the CDR3 DNA reads TGTGCCAGCAGCACCCCTGTAAAACTGTTTTTT.

This clone was detected only a few times. The chain couples TRBV23-1 to TRBJ2-1; TRBD2 matches 8 bases. TRBV23-1 is an open reading frame whose function is uncertain. This CDR3 spans 20 amino acids. V trimming: 0 bases; J trimming: 8 bases; junction bases outside the gene matches: 21. This CDR3 is CASSQSPAPYYWGLDYEQFF. The CDR3 DNA reads TGCGCCAGCAGTCAATCGCCGGCGCCTTATTATTGGGGACTAGACTATGAGCAGTTCTTC.

There are a few counts of this clone. The chain employs TRBV6-5 and TRBJ2-1, with TRBD2 as a possible D gene (6 bases). V shed 6 bases and J shed 7 bases, with 13 bases lying between them. The CDR3 sequence is 13 residues long. Per the germline V gene, CDR1 is MNHEY and CDR2 is SVGAGI. The CDR3 nucleotides are TGTGCCAGCAGACCCTATGGGAGGAATGAGCAGTTCTTC. Protein sequence: CASRPYGRNEQFF.

This clone was seen only a few times. The genes are TRBV7-8 and TRBJ2-1; weak D call: TRBD2 (6 bases). Trimming removed 4 bases at V and 4 bases at J, with 14 bases between. Germline CDR1 is SGHVS and CDR2 is FQNEAQ. The CDR3 runs to 15 residues. This CDR3 reads CASSSSSANYNEQFF. In DNA, the CDR3 is TGTGCCAGCAGCTCGTCTAGCGCGAATTACAATGAGCAGTTCTTC.

This clone was counted many times. This CDR3 is also generated by other DNA sequences in the sample. This chain uses TRBV19 with TRBJ2-1, with D maybe TRBD2 (6 bases). This CDR3 has 14 residues. Germline CDR1 LNHDA, CDR2 SQIVND (reference sequence). Trimming left V 6 bases short and J 0 bases short, with 9 bases between. CDR3: CASRSGDSYNEQFF. In nucleotides, the CDR3 is TGTGCCAGTAGGTCGGGAGACTCCTACAATGAGCAGTTCTTC.

The rearrangement links TRBV6-1 to TRBJ2-3; D is undetermined. Germline lookup yields CDR1 MNHNS and CDR2 SASEGT. V was pared by 5 bases and J by 4 bases, with 13 bases between. This CDR3 contains 14 residues. The CDR3 sequence is CASSKQPWADTQYF. The DNA for the CDR3 is TGTGCCAGCAGTAAACAACCATGGGCAGATACGCAGTATTTT.

The chain couples TRBV2 to TRBJ2-1; TRBD2 is a possible D gene (5 bases). The CDR3 has 14 amino acids. The V gene lost 7 bases and the J gene lost 0 bases, with 10 bases spanning the gap. Germline V gene sequence: CDR1 SNHLY, CDR2 FYNNEI. The CDR3 sequence is CASTRGSSYNEQFF. The CDR3 DNA is TGTGCCAGCACTCGGGGTAGCTCCTACAATGAGCAGTTCTTC.

In this sample, this clone turned up a few times. The chain joins TRBV4-1 to TRBJ1-1; tentative D call: TRBD1 (5 bases). This CDR3 comprises 16 residues. Germline CDR1 and CDR2: MGHRA and YSYEKL. The ends were cut back, 1 base at V and 1 base at J, with 13 bases in the middle. The CDR3 DNA sequence: TGCGCCAGCAGCCAAGGACGGGGCTACACGAACACTGAAGCTTTCTTT. Its translation is CASSQGRGYTNTEAFF.

This clone was recorded at least ten times. The chain joins TRBV7-9 to TRBJ2-5, with 15 bases identical to TRBD2. V trimming: 5 bases; J trimming: 2 bases; junction bases outside the gene matches: 6. CDR1 and CDR2 from the germline V gene are SEHNR and FQNEAQ (reference sequence). This CDR3 spans 17 amino acids. The CDR3 region has the DNA TGTGCCAGCAGCCCTGGGACTAGCGGGAGGCAGCAAGAGACCCAGTACTTC. It translates to CASSPGTSGRQQETQYF.

CDR3 sequence (DNA): TGTGCCAGTAGGACCCCCAGGGGTGCTAACTATGGCTACACCTTC. Translation: CASRTPRGANYGYTF. The rearrangement uses TRBV19 and TRBJ1-2, with a possible D match to TRBD1 (6 bases). Germline-derived CDR1 and CDR2 are LNHDA and SQIVND (reference sequence). The CDR3 has 15 residues. The germline V and J ends were trimmed by 6 bases and 0 bases, with 14 bases remaining between them.

This clone was counted only a few times. The chain uses TRBV1 and TRBJ2-1. TRBV1 is a pseudogene locus. This CDR3 contains 17 residues. The CDR3 region is CTSSQPGTAGTTNEQFF. In nucleotides, the CDR3 is TGCACCAGCAGCCAACCCGGAACCGCCGGGACCACTAATGAGCAGTTCTTC.

This clone was counted only a few times. The chain combines TRBV7-3 with TRBJ1-1; D is ambiguous. The V end lost 6 bases, the J end lost 1 base, and 9 bases lay between the germline ends. CDR3 length: 13 residues. Germline V CDR1 and CDR2: SGHTA, FQGTGA. DNA of the CDR3: TGTGCCAGCAGAACCTCAAGGAACACTGAAGCTTTCTTT. It is translated as CASRTSRNTEAFF.